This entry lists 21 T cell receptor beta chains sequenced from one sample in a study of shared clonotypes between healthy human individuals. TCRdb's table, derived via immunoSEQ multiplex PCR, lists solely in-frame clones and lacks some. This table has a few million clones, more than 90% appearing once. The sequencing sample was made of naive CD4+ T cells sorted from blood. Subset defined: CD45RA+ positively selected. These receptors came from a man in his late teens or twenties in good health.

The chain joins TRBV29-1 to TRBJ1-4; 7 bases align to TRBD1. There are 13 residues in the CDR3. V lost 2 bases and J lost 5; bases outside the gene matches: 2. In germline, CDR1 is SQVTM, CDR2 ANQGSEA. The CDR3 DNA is TGCAGCGTTGAACCGGACAGGAATGAAAAACTGTTTTTT. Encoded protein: CSVEPDRNEKLFF.

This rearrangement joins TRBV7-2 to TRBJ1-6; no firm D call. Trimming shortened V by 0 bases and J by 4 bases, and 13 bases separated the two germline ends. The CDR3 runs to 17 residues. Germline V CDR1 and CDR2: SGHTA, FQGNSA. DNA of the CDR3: TGTGCCAGCAGCTTAGCTTCTGGCGGGGTGTATAATTCACCCCTCCACTTT. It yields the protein CASSLASGGVYNSPLHF.

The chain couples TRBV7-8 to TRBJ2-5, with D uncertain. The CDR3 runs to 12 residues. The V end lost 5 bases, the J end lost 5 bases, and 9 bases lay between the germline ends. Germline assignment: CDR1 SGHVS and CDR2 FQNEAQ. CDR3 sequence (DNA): TGTGCCAGCAGCCCATTATCGGAGACCCAGTACTTC. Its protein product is CASSPLSETQYF.

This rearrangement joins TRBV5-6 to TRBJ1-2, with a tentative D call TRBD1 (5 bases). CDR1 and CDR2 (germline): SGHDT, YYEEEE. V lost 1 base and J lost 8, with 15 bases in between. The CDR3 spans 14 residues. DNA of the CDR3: TGTGCCAGCAGCTTGACAGGCCGGGAGGGCGGCTACACCTTC. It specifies CASSLTGREGGYTF.

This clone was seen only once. CDR3 DNA sequence: TGTGCCAGCAGCCGACTAGGGCCAGTTCCAAGCTCCTATAATTCACCCCTCCACTTT. The encoded protein is CASSRLGPVPSSYNSPLHF. V is TRBV11-2 and J is TRBJ1-6; D is uncertain. Trimming removed 5 bases at V and 0 bases at J, with 20 bases between. The CDR3 contains 19 residues. Germline CDR1 and CDR2: SGHAT and FQNNGV.

This CDR3 is CASSRTGGFGANVLTF. DNA for the CDR3: TGTGCCAGCAGCCGGACAGGAGGATTTGGGGCCAACGTCCTGACTTTC. V and J are TRBV7-3 and TRBJ2-6; TRBD1 matches 7 bases. CDR3 length: 16 residues. CDR1 is SGHTA, CDR2 FQGTGA, per germline. Trimming at V came to 5 bases and at J to 3 bases, leaving 7 bases not matched to a gene. The complete variable domain, with remaining parts taken from reference TRBV7-3 and TRBJ2-6, reads GAGVSQTPSNKVTEKGKYVELRCDPISGHTALYWYRQSLGQGPEFLIYFQGTGAADDSGLPNDRFFAVRPEGSVSTLKIQRTERGDSAVYLCASSRTGGFGANVLTFGAGSRLTVL.

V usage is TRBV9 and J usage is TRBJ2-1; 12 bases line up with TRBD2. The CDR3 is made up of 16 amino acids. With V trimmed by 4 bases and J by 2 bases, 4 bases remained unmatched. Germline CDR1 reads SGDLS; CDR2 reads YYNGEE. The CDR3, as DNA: TGTGCCAGCAGCACGCTAGCGGGAGGGCCCTACAATGAGCAGTTCTTC. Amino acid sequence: CASSTLAGGPYNEQFF. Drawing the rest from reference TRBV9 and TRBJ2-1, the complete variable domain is DSGVTQTPKHLITATGQRVTLRCSPRSGDLSVYWYQQSLDQGLQFLIQYYNGEERAKGNILERFSAQQFPDLHSELNLSSLELGDSALYFCASSTLAGGPYNEQFFGPGTRLTVL.

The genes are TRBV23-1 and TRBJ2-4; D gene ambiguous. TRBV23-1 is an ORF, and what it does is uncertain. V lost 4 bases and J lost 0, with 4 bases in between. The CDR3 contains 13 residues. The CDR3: CASSLLAKNIQYF. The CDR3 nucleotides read TGCGCCAGCAGTCTTCTAGCCAAAAACATTCAGTACTTC.

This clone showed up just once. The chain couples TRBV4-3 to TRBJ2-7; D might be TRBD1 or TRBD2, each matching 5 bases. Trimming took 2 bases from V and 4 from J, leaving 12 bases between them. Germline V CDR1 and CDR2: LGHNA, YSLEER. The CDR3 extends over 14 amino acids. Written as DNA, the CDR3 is TGCGCCAGCAGCCAAACGAGGGGTCTTTACGAGCAGTACTTC. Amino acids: CASSQTRGLYEQYF.

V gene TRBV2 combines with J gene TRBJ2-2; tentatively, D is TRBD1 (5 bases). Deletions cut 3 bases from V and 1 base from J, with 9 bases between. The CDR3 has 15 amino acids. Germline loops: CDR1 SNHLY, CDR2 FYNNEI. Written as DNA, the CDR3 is TGTGCCAGCAGTGAGAAGGGGCTGAACACCGGGGAGCTGTTTTTT. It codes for CASSEKGLNTGELFF.

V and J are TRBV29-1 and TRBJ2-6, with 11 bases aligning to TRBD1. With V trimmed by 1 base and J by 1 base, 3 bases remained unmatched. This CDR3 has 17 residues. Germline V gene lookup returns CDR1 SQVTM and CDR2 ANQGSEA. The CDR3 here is CSVEGTGGNSGANVLTF. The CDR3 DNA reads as TGCAGCGTTGAAGGGACAGGGGGCAATTCTGGGGCCAACGTCCTGACTTTC.

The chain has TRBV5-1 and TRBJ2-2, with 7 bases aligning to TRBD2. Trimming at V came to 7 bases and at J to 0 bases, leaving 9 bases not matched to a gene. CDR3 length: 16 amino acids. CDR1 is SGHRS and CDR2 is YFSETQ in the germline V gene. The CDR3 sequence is CASYLTGGPNTGELFF. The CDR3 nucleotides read TGCGCCAGCTATCTCACGGGGGGACCGAACACCGGGGAGCTGTTTTTT. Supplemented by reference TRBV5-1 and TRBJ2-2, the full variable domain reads KAGVTQTPRYLIKTRGQQVTLSCSPISGHRSVSWYQQTPGQGLQFLFEYFSETQRNKGNFPGRFSGRQFSNSRSEMNVSTLELGDSALYLCASYLTGGPNTGELFFGEGSRLTVL.

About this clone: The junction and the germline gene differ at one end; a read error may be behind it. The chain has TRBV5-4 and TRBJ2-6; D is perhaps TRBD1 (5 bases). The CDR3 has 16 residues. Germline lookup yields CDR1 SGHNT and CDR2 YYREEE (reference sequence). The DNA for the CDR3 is TGTGCCAGCAGCCCCGAACGCGCCTCTGGGGCCAACGCCCTGACTTTC. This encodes CASSPERASGANALTF.

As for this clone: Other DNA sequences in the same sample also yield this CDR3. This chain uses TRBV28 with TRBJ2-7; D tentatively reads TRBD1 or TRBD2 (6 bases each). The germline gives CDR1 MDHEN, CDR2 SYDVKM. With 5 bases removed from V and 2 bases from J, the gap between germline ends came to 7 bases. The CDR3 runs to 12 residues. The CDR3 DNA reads TGTGCCAGCAGTGGGGGGCCCTACGAGCAGTACTTC. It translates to CASSGGPYEQYF.

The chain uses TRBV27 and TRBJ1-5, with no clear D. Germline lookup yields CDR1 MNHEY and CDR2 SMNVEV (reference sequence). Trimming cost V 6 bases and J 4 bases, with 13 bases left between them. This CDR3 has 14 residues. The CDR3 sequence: CASRPGALNQPQHF. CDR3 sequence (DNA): TGTGCCAGCAGACCCGGAGCATTAAATCAGCCCCAGCATTTT.

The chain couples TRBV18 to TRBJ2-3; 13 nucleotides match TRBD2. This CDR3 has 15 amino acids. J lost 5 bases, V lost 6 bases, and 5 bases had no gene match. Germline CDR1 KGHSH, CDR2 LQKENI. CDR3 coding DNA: TGTGCCAGCTCCGTGGGACTAGCGGGAAGAGATACGCAGTATTTT. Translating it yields CASSVGLAGRDTQYF.

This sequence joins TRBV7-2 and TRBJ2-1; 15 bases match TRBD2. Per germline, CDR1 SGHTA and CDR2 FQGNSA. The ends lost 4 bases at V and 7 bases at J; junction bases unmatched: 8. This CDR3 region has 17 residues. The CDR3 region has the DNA TGTGCCAGCAGCTACAGGACTAGCGGGGGGGCCGGGAATGAGCAGTTCTTC. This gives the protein CASSYRTSGGAGNEQFF.

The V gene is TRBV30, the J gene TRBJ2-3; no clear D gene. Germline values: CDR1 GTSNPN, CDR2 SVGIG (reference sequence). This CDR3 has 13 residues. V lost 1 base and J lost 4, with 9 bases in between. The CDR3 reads CAWSAHQADTQYF. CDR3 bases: TGTGCCTGGAGTGCTCACCAGGCAGATACGCAGTATTTT.

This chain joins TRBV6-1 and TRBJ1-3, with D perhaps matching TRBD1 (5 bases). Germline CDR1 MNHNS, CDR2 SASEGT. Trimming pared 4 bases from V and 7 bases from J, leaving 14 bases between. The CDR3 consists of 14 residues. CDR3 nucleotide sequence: TGTGCCAGCAGTGGGGCAGGGTATAGCAACACCATATATTTT. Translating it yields CASSGAGYSNTIYF.

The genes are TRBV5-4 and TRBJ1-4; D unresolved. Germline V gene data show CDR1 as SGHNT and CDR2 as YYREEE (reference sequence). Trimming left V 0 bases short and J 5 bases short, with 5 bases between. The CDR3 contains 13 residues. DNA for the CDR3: TGTGCCAGCAGCTTGGGCCGCAATGAAAAACTGTTTTTT. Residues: CASSLGRNEKLFF.

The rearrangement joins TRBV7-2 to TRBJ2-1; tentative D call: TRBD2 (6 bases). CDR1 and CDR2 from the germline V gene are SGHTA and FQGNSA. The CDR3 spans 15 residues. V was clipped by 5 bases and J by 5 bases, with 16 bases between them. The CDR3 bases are TGTGCCAGCAGCCTCTTGGTGGGGGGAAACAATGAGCAGTTCTTC. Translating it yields CASSLLVGGNNEQFF.